This note documents a single T cell receptor beta chain sequence. The antigen is unknown. Each donor had around 9.2 milliliters of peripheral blood drawn. The data originate from a study of blood T cells in healthy people across ages. Study-level information: Every two T cells gave about one barcoded beta molecule via template switching. Regarding the study as a whole: Long-lived donors had more naive CD4+ cells and higher diversity than aged donors.

A second roughly 6 to 12 cycle PCR used barcoded and J-beta primers. TCRdb called the 5' RACE reads again in MiXCR, with one record for every CDR3 protein. The sample shows fewer than 900,000 distinct CDR3 sequences, about 36% of them seen only once. The source material was blood. The source is a man younger than 30 in good health.

The DNA for the CDR3 is TGTGCCAGCAGCTTAGACGGCGGGGGGGCGGATGCGCAGTATTTT. It encodes CASSLDGGGADAQYF. The chain couples TRBV11-2 to TRBJ2-3; TRBD2 matches at 9 bases. CDR1 SGHAT and CDR2 FQNNGV come from the germline V gene. J gave up 10 bases and V 0 bases, and 8 bases lay outside the gene matches. This CDR3 is 15 amino acids long. The full variable domain, with the rest looked up from reference TRBV11-2 and TRBJ2-3, is EAGVAQSPRYKIIEKRQSVAFWCNPISGHATLYWYQQILGQGPKLLIQFQNNGVVDDSQLPKDRFSAERLKGVDSTLKIQPAKLEDSAVYLCASSLDGGGADAQYFGPGTRLTVL.